This record covers a single T cell receptor (beta chain). The repertoire was sequenced with immunoSEQ multiplex PCR; TCRdb's copy has only in-frame clones and lacks some. The table has tens of thousands of clones, roughly 87% seen once. This sample is part of a study of OX40 agonist ivuxolimab in advanced cancers. Germline CDR1 and CDR2: SEHNR and FQNEAQ (reference sequence). The V and J ends lost 5 bases and 0 bases, in that order; junction bases with no gene match: 8. The CDR3 contains 16 residues. The origin of this receptor is an adult with an advanced solid tumor such as melanoma, head and neck, liver or kidney cancer. This rearrangement joins TRBV7-9 to TRBJ2-3; 7 positions match TRBD1. The sequencing here drew on CD4+ or CD8+ T cells sorted from blood, taken in a trial of the OX40 agonist ivuxolimab. Here the CDR3 reads CASSQDKGASTDTQYF. In nucleotides, the CDR3 is TGTGCCAGCAGCCAAGATAAGGGGGCTAGCACAGATACGCAGTATTTT.